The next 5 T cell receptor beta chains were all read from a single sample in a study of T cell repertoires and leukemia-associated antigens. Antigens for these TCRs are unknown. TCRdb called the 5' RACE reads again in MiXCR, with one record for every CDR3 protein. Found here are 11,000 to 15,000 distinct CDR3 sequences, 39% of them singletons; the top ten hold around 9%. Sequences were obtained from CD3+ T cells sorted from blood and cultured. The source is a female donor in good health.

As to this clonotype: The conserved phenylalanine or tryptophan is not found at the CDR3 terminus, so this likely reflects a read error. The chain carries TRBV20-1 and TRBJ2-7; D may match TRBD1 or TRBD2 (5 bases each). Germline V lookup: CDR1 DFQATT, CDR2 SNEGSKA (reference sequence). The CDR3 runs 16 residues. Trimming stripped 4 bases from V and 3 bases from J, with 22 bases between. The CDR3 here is CSATETEPGPLYEQYL. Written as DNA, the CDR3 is TGCAGTGCTACGGAGACCGAACCGGGACCCCTCTACGAGCAGTACCTC.

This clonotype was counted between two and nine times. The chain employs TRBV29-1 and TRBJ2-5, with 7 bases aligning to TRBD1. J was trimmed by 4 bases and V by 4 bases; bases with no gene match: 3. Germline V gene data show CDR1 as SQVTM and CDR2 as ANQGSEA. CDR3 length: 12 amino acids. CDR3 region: CSVATGVETQYF. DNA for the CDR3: TGCAGCGTTGCTACAGGGGTAGAGACCCAGTACTTC. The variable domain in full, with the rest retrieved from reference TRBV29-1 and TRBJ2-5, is SAVISQKPSRDICQRGTSLTIQCQVDSQVTMMFWYRQQPGQSLTLIATANQGSEATYESGFVIDKFPISRPNLTFSTLTVSNMSPEDSSIYLCSVATGVETQYFGPGTRLLVL.

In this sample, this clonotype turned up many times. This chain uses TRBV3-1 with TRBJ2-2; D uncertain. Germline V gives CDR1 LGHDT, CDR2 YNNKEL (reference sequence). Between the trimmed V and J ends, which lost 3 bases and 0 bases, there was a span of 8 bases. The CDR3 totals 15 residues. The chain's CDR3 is CASSQGRTNTGELFF. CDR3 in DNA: TGTGCCAGCAGCCAGGGCAGAACGAACACCGGGGAGCTGTTTTTT. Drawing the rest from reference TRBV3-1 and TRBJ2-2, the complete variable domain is DTAVSQTPKYLVTQMGNDKSIKCEQNLGHDTMYWYKQDSKKFLKIMFSYNNKELIINETVPNRFSPKSPDKAHLNLHINSLELGDSAVYFCASSQGRTNTGELFFGEGSRLTVL.

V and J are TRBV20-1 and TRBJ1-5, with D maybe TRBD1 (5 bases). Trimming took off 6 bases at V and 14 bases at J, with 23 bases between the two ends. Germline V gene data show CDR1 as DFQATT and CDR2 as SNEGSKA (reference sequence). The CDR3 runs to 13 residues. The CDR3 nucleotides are TGCAGTGCACGTAGCGGTGGGGACTCCTACGAGCATTTT. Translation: CSARSGGDSYEHF.

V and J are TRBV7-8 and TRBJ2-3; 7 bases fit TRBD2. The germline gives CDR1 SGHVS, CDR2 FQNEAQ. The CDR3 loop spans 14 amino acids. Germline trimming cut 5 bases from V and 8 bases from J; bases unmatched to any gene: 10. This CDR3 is CASSPGGSAGTQYF. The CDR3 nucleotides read TGTGCCAGCAGCCCCGGCGGGAGCGCAGGTACGCAGTATTTT.